This T cell receptor beta chain was obtained from a study of vaccination effects on CD4 cells after COVID-19 (dated by TCRdb to the early 2020s). The study in broad terms: Participants received two doses of either the BNT162b2 or the mRNA-1273 mRNA SARS-CoV-2 vaccine. SARS-CoV-2 spike-specific CD4+ TCR repertoires were compared before and after mRNA vaccination in COVID-19 convalescent patients and in infection-naive vaccine recipients. The Oncomine TCR Beta short-read assay on an Illumina iSeq 100 was used to sequence cultures from other donors in the study. Altogether, some 11 COVID-19 convalescent patients and several SARS-CoV-2-naive healthy vaccine recipients made up the full study. Points the paper makes about the study in general: Among healthy vaccine recipients, nearly all vaccine-induced clones were SARS-CoV-2 mono-reactive, and only 1 of 255 was cross-reactive with common cold coronaviruses. Both infection-induced and vaccine-induced clones contracted markedly at late post-vaccination timepoints, which is consistent with waning T cell responses. Only a small number of convalescent patients were included, and no early post-infection timepoints were available, which limited the study.

On this clone itself: Its antigen has not been determined. No much larger clonotype is one base removed from it; base qualities were not supplied.

The library relied on the immunoSEQ multiplex PCR assay. DNA from the cultured, isolated CD4+ T cells was subjected to TCR beta CDR3 sequencing. The study's processing was this. The analysis removed non-productive TCR sequences, trimmed reads to the CDR3 region, and retained only CDR3s that were 7 or more amino acids long. Antigen-specific clonotypes were identified using the MANAFEST web app by comparison of expansion in peptide wells against reference cultures. To count as positive, a clone had to show expansion at FDR<0.05 compared with the reference and with all other wells, an odds ratio above 5, and a frequency above 0.1% in two replicate wells. Clonotypes significantly expanded in SARS-CoV-2 spike wells and in at least one common cold coronavirus spike condition were defined as cross-reactive. CDR3 similarity was assessed by Levenshtein distance with the stringdist R package, and unrooted trees were built with ape in R 3.6.1. The clones in this table, taken by TCRdb from immuneACCESS, are in-frame only. Not every clone is retained; where verified, under half of the shortfall comes from an unresolved V gene, and the cause of the rest is unknown. V, J and clone size derive from that table, while D and trimming were established from the DNA sequence. This sample holds 65,000 to 85,000 clones; roughly 80% were observed only once. 9.5% to 15% of the sample is in the top ten clones.

From cysteine to phenylalanine, the CDR3 is 17 amino acids long. The read is trimmed to its CDR3 DNA, 51 bases read in frame from base 1. Via the germline V gene, CDR1 is SGHTA and CDR2 FQGTGA. A distance of 19 bases separates the germline ends of V and J, which lose 5 bases and 2 bases respectively. In the ViraFEST assay, PBMC were stimulated with viral peptide pools, and TCR sequencing was then used to find antigen-specific CD4+ T cell clonotypes based on their expansion. After approximately 11 days of culture, CD4+ T cells were isolated with the EasySep CD4+ T cell isolation kit. Negative nucleocapsid antibody results before and after vaccination confirmed that the healthy vaccine recipients had no prior SARS-CoV-2 infection. Under 2.5 million PBMC per well were cultured with approximately 10 ug/ml peptides in IMDM containing approximately 4.6% human AB serum, roughly 10 IU/ml IL-2 and gentamicin. Half of the culture medium was replaced with fresh IL-2-containing medium on days 3 and 7. Each peptide stimulation condition was cultured in triplicate wells unless otherwise noted. Using Ficoll-Paque Plus gradient centrifugation, PBMC were separated from whole blood and then either used fresh or cryopreserved at -140C. The overlapping peptide pools covered the spike proteins of SARS-CoV-2 as well as those of the common cold coronaviruses HCoV-NL63, HCoV-OC43 and HCoV-229E. The QIAamp micro DNA kit was used to extract genomic DNA from the cultured CD4+ T cells.

This TCR came from a human donor who received a COVID-19 vaccine. Sequences were derived from CD4+ T cells from PBMCs cultured with SARS-CoV-2 spike peptides, sampled before COVID-19 vaccination. Per the publication, the cell subset or site label means: SARS-CoV-2 spike overlapping peptide pool stimulation. The rearranged chain carries TRBV7-3 and TRBJ2-1; the D segment could be TRBD2, given 5 matching bases. The DNA is as follows: TGTGCCAGCAGCCCGAACGAGGGAAGAAATGCCTACAATGAGCAGTTCTTC. Its protein is CASSPNEGRNAYNEQFF.